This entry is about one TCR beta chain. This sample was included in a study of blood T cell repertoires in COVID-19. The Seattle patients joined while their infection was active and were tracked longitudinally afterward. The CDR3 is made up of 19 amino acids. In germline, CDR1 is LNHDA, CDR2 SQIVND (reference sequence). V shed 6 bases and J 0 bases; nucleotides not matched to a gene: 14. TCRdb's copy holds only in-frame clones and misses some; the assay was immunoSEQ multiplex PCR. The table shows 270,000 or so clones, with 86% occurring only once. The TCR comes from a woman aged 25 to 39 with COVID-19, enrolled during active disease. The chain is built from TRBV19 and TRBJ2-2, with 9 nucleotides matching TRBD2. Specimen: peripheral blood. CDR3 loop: CASRGGTSQIDANTGELFF. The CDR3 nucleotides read TGTGCCAGTAGAGGCGGGACTAGCCAAATCGACGCGAACACCGGGGAGCTGTTTTTT.